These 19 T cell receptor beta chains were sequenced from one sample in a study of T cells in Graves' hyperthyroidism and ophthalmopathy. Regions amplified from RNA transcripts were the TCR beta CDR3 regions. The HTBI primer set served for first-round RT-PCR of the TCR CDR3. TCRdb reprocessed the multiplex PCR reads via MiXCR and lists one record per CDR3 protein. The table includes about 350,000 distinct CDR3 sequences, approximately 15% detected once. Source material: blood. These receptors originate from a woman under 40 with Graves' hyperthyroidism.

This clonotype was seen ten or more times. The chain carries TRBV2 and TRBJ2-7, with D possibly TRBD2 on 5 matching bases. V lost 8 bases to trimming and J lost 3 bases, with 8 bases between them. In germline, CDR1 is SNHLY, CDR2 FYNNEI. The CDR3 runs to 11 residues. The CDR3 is CASAGYYEQYF. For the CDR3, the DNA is TGTGCCAGCGCGGGTTACTACGAGCAGTACTTC.

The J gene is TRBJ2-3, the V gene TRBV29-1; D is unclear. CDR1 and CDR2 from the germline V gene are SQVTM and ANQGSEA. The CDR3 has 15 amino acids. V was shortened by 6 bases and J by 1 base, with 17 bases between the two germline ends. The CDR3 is CSVPFGSAGTDTQYF. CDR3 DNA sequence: TGCAGCGTGCCCTTTGGTTCCGCCGGCACAGATACGCAGTATTTT.

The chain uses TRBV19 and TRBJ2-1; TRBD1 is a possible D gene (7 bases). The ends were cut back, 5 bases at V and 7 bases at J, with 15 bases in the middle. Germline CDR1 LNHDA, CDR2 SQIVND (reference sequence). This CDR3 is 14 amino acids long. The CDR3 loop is CASSWSGGSNEQFF. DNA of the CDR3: TGTGCCAGTAGTTGGTCAGGGGGGAGTAATGAGCAGTTCTTC.

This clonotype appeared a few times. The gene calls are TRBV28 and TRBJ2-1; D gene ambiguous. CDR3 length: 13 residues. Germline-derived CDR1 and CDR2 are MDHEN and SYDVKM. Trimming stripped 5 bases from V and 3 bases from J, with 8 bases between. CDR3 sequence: CASSLDYYNEQFF. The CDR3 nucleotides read TGTGCCAGCAGTCTTGATTACTACAATGAGCAGTTCTTC.

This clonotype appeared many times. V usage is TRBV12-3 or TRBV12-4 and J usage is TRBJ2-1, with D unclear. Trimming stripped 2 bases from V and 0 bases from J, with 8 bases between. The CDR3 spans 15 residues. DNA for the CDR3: TGTGCCAGCAGTTTAAATGCAGACTCCTACAATGAGCAGTTCTTC. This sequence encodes CASSLNADSYNEQFF.

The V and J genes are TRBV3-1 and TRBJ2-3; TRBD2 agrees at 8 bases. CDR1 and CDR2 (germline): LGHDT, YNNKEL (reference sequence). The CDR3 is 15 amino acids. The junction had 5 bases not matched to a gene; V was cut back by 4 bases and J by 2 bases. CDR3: CASSPAGVPTDTQYF. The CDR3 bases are TGTGCCAGCAGCCCAGCGGGAGTCCCCACAGATACGCAGTATTTT.

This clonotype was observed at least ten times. The CDR3, as DNA: TGTGCCAGCAGTTCATTCGGGACTAGCGGGAGACGACATACGCAGTATTTT. It is translated as CASSSFGTSGRRHTQYF. V and J are TRBV28 and TRBJ2-3; 14 positions agree with TRBD2. The germline V gene has CDR1 MDHEN and CDR2 SYDVKM. The length of the CDR3 is 17 residues. V lost 4 bases to trimming and J lost 7 bases; unmatched junction nucleotides: 10.

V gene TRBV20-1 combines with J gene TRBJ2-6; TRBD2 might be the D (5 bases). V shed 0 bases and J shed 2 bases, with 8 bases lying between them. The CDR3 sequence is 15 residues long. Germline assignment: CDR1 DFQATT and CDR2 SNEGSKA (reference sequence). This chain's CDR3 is CSAREMGAGANVLTF. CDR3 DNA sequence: TGCAGTGCTAGAGAAATGGGAGCTGGGGCCAACGTCCTGACTTTC.

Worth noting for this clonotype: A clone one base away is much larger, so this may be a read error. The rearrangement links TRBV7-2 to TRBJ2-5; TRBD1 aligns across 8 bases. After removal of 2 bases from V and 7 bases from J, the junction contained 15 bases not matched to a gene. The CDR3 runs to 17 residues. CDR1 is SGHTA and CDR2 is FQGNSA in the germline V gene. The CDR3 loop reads CASSLCCWTGKKGTQYF. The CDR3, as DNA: TGTGCCAGCAGCTTATGTTGTTGGACAGGGAAAAAAGGGACCCAGTACTTC.

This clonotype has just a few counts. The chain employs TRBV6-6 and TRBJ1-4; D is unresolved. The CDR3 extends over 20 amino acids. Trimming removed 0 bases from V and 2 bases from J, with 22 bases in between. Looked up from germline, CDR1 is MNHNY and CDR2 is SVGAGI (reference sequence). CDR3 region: CASSYSRDGREGITNEKLFF. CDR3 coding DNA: TGTGCCAGCAGTTACTCCCGCGATGGCCGGGAGGGTATTACTAATGAAAAACTGTTTTTT.

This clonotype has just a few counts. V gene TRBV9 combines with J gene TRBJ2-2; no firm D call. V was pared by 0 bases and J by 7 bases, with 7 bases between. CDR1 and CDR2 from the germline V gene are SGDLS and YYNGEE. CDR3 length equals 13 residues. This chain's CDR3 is CASSVVASGELFF. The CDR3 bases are TGTGCCAGCAGCGTAGTAGCAAGCGGGGAGCTGTTTTTT.

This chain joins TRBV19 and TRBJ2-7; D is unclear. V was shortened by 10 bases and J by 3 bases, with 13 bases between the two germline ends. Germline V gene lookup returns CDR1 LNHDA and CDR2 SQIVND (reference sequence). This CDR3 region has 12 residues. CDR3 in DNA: TGTGCCACCGCGACTGGCGGCTACGAGCAGTACTTC. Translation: CATATGGYEQYF.

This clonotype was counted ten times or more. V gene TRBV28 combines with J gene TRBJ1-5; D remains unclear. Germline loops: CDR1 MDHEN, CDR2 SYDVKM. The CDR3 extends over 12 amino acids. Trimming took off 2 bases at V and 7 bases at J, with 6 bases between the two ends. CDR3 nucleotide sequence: TGTGCCAGCAGTTTAGGTAGCCAGCCCCAGCATTTT. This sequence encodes CASSLGSQPQHF.

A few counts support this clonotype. The CDR3 DNA reads TGTGCCAGCAGTTTATACGGGAGGGTCACAGATACGCAGTATTTT. This translates into CASSLYGRVTDTQYF. This rearrangement joins TRBV27 to TRBJ2-3; 8 nucleotides match TRBD2. In germline, CDR1 is MNHEY, CDR2 SMNVEV (reference sequence). V gave up 1 base and J gave up 2 bases; unmatched junction bases: 2. The CDR3 contains 15 residues.

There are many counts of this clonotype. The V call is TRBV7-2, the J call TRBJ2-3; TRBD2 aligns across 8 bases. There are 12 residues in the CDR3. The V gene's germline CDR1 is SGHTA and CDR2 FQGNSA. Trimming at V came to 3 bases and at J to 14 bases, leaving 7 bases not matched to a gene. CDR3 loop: CASSLPGLGRYF. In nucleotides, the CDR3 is TGTGCCAGCAGCTTGCCGGGACTAGGAAGGTATTTT.

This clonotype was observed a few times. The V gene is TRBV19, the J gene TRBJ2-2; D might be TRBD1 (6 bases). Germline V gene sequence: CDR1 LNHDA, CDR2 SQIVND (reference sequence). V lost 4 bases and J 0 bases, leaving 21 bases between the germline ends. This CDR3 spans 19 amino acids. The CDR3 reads CASSTRLGATAANTGELFF. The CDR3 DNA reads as TGTGCCAGTAGTACACGCTTGGGGGCGACCGCAGCGAACACCGGGGAGCTGTTTTTT.

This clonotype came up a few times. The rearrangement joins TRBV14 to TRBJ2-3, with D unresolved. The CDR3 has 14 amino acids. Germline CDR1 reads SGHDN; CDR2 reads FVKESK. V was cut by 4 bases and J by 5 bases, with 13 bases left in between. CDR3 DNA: TGTGCCAGCAGCCCGCGGCTAGGTGGAGATACGCAGTATTTT. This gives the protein CASSPRLGGDTQYF.

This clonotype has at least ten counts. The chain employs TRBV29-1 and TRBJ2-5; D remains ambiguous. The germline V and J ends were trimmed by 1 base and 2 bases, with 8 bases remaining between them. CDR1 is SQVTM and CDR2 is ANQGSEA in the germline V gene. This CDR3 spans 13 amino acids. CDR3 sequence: CSVEAGPQETQYF. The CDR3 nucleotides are TGCAGCGTTGAAGCCGGACCGCAAGAGACCCAGTACTTC. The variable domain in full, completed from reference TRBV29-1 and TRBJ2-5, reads SAVISQKPSRDICQRGTSLTIQCQVDSQVTMMFWYRQQPGQSLTLIATANQGSEATYESGFVIDKFPISRPNLTFSTLTVSNMSPEDSSIYLCSVEAGPQETQYFGPGTRLLVL.

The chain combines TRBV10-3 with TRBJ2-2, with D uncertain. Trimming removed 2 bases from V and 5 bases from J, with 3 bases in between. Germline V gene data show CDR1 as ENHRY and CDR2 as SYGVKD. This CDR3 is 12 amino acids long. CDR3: CAISEITGELFF. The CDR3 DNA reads TGTGCCATCAGTGAGATTACCGGGGAGCTGTTTTTT.